The 17 T cell receptor beta chains below all came from one sample that was sequenced in a study of blood T cell repertoires in COVID-19. TCRdb's copy holds only in-frame clones and misses some; the assay was immunoSEQ multiplex PCR. The data show a few hundred thousand clones, around 90% seen once. The sequenced material came from peripheral blood. These TCRs come from a woman in her fifties or sixties with COVID-19, enrolled during active disease.

This clone was seen more than once but under ten times. The V call is TRBV15, the J call TRBJ1-5, with 8 bases fitting TRBD1. The V gene's germline CDR1 is LNHNV and CDR2 YYDKDF (reference sequence). J was trimmed by 2 bases and V by 6 bases; bases with no gene match: 9. CDR3 length: 16 amino acids. CDR3 DNA sequence: TGTGCCACCAGTTCAGGGGGCGGGTGGGGCAATCAGCCCCAGCATTTT. Translated, it gives CATSSGGGWGNQPQHF.

The rearrangement uses TRBV5-4 and TRBJ2-3; 7 bases match TRBD1. The CDR3 extends over 15 amino acids. J was trimmed by 2 bases and V by 3 bases; bases with no gene match: 6. CDR1 is SGHNT, CDR2 YYREEE, per germline (reference sequence). The CDR3 here is CASSSPGQSTDTQYF. The DNA of the CDR3 is TGTGCCAGCAGCTCCCCGGGACAGTCCACAGATACGCAGTATTTT.

CDR3 sequence (DNA): TGTGCCAGCAGCTCCGGGACAGGGTTCTACGAGCAGTACTTC. Translation gives CASSSGTGFYEQYF. The chain links TRBV7-8 to TRBJ2-7, with TRBD1 identical over 9 bases. This CDR3 has 14 residues. Per germline, CDR1 SGHVS and CDR2 FQNEAQ. The J segment lost 3 bases and the V segment lost 4 bases, leaving 4 bases of the junction unmatched.

The sample holds one count of this clone. CDR3 loop: CASSPPNRVNEAFF. CDR3 coding DNA: TGTGCCAGCTCACCACCGAACAGGGTAAATGAAGCTTTCTTT. The genes are TRBV18 and TRBJ1-1, with D tentatively TRBD1 (6 bases). The germline V gene has CDR1 KGHSH and CDR2 LQKENI. CDR3 size: 14 residues. Trimming took 0 bases from V and 7 from J, leaving 12 bases between them.

Only one count was recorded for this clone. The V and J genes are TRBV10-3 and TRBJ1-3, with D tentatively TRBD1 (6 bases). This CDR3 is built from 14 residues. The ends were cut back, 6 bases at V and 4 bases at J, with 13 bases in the middle. Germline V gives CDR1 ENHRY, CDR2 SYGVKD. The chain's CDR3 is CAISQDRIGNTIYF. The CDR3, as DNA: TGTGCCATCAGCCAAGACAGGATCGGAAACACCATATATTTT.

The chain joins TRBV5-4 to TRBJ1-3; TRBD1 agrees at 8 bases. Germline values: CDR1 SGHNT, CDR2 YYREEE (reference sequence). The CDR3 consists of 14 residues. The V segment lost 3 bases and the J segment 4 bases; nucleotides outside the gene matches: 3. CDR3 residues: CASSYRDRGNTIYF. For the CDR3, the DNA is TGTGCCAGCAGCTACCGGGACAGGGGAAACACCATATATTTT.

In DNA form, the CDR3 reads TGTGCCAGCTCCCACTTGGGGACAGGGAACACTGAAGCTTTCTTT. Amino acid sequence: CASSHLGTGNTEAFF. The V call is TRBV11-2, the J call TRBJ1-1, with TRBD1 matching over 8 bases. The CDR3 is made up of 15 amino acids. Looked up from germline, CDR1 is SGHAT and CDR2 is FQNNGV. V shed 8 bases and J 1 base; nucleotides not matched to a gene: 9.

The chain has TRBV19 and TRBJ1-5, with D possibly being TRBD1 (5 bases). Germline V lookup: CDR1 LNHDA, CDR2 SQIVND (reference sequence). Trimming cost V 3 bases and J 7 bases, with 16 bases left between them. The CDR3 loop spans 15 amino acids. CDR3 DNA: TGTGCCAGTAGTATTCAATATGGGGGGTTCCAGCCCCAGCATTTT. As protein: CASSIQYGGFQPQHF.

The V and J genes are TRBV14 and TRBJ2-7; perhaps TRBD1 as D (7 bases). From germline, CDR1 is SGHDN and CDR2 FVKESK. Between the trimmed V and J ends, which lost 6 bases and 0 bases, there was a span of 24 bases. This CDR3 spans 18 amino acids. CDR3 loop: CASRETGLVLGSSYEQYF. CDR3 nucleotide sequence: TGTGCCAGCAGGGAGACAGGGCTGGTTCTCGGGAGCTCCTACGAGCAGTACTTC.

The chain recombines TRBV13 with TRBJ2-7, with 8 bases aligning to TRBD1. The CDR3 contains 14 residues. CDR1 and CDR2 (germline): PRHDT, FYEKMQ (reference sequence). The J segment lost 3 bases and the V segment lost 3 bases, leaving 4 bases of the junction unmatched. CDR3 DNA sequence: TGTGCCAGCAGCTTGGGGACAGGCATCTACGAGCAGTACTTC. This codes for CASSLGTGIYEQYF.

This clone was counted a single time. The rearrangement links TRBV27 to TRBJ2-1; D ambiguous. This CDR3 is 14 amino acids long. CDR1 MNHEY and CDR2 SMNVEV come from the germline V gene (reference sequence). The V and J ends lost 3 bases and 4 bases respectively, with 10 bases between them. The CDR3 nucleotides are TGTGCCAGCAGTTTGGTCGCGGTGTACAATGAGCAGTTCTTC. This translates into CASSLVAVYNEQFF.

In this sample, this clone turned up once. The chain has TRBV6-1 and TRBJ1-5; no clear D. The V gene's germline CDR1 is MNHNS and CDR2 SASEGT. The CDR3 consists of 15 residues. Trimming removed 3 bases at V and 0 bases at J, with 9 bases between. DNA of the CDR3: TGTGCCAGCAGTGATTCCCCTTATAGCAATCAGCCCCAGCATTTT. This sequence encodes CASSDSPYSNQPQHF.

Only one count was recorded for this clone. The chain employs TRBV5-8 and TRBJ1-2; 8 positions agree with TRBD1. Per the germline V gene, CDR1 is SGHTS and CDR2 is YDEGEE. The CDR3 is 12 residues long. The V gene end was trimmed by 7 bases and the J gene end by 4 bases; junction bases not matched to a gene: 3. CDR3 residues: CASGGQGYGYTF. As DNA, the CDR3 is TGTGCCAGCGGAGGACAGGGCTATGGCTACACCTTC.

This chain joins TRBV29-1 and TRBJ1-3, with TRBD1 matching over 7 bases. The V gene's germline CDR1 is SQVTM and CDR2 ANQGSEA. The CDR3 is made up of 12 amino acids. J gave up 8 bases and V 5 bases, and 6 bases lay outside the gene matches. CDR3 residues: CSVRQGWDTIYF. The CDR3, as DNA: TGCAGCGTTCGACAGGGTTGGGACACCATATATTTT.

The chain carries TRBV11-2 and TRBJ1-5; D unclear. The germline gives CDR1 SGHAT, CDR2 FQNNGV. The CDR3 sequence is 14 residues long. V was pared by 2 bases and J by 5 bases, with 10 bases between. This chain's CDR3 is CASSLTGIDQPQHF. The CDR3 region has the DNA TGTGCCAGCAGCTTAACGGGGATAGATCAGCCCCAGCATTTT.

CDR3: CASSLQGKNTEAFF. CDR3 nucleotide sequence: TGTGCCAGCAGCTTACAGGGTAAAAACACTGAAGCTTTCTTT. The J gene is TRBJ1-1, the V gene TRBV7-9; possible D gene TRBD1, 5 bases. Germline values: CDR1 SEHNR, CDR2 FQNEAQ (reference sequence). CDR3 length: 14 amino acids. V lost 2 bases and J 2 bases, leaving 9 bases between the germline ends.

The V and J genes are TRBV7-9 and TRBJ2-1, with 11 nucleotides matching TRBD2. The CDR3 spans 16 residues. CDR1 is SEHNR and CDR2 is FQNEAQ in the germline V gene (reference sequence). V gave up 5 bases and J gave up 5 bases; unmatched junction bases: 8. The CDR3 DNA sequence: TGTGCCAGCAGCGTAGGGACTAGCGGATACAACAATGAGCAGTTCTTC. The encoded protein is CASSVGTSGYNNEQFF. Combining the CDR3 with reference TRBV7-9 and TRBJ2-1 gives the whole variable domain DTGVSQNPRHKITKRGQNVTFRCDPISEHNRLYWYRQTLGQGPEFLTYFQNEAQLEKSRLLSDRFSAERPKGSFSTLEIQRTEQGDSAMYLCASSVGTSGYNNEQFFGPGTRLTVL.